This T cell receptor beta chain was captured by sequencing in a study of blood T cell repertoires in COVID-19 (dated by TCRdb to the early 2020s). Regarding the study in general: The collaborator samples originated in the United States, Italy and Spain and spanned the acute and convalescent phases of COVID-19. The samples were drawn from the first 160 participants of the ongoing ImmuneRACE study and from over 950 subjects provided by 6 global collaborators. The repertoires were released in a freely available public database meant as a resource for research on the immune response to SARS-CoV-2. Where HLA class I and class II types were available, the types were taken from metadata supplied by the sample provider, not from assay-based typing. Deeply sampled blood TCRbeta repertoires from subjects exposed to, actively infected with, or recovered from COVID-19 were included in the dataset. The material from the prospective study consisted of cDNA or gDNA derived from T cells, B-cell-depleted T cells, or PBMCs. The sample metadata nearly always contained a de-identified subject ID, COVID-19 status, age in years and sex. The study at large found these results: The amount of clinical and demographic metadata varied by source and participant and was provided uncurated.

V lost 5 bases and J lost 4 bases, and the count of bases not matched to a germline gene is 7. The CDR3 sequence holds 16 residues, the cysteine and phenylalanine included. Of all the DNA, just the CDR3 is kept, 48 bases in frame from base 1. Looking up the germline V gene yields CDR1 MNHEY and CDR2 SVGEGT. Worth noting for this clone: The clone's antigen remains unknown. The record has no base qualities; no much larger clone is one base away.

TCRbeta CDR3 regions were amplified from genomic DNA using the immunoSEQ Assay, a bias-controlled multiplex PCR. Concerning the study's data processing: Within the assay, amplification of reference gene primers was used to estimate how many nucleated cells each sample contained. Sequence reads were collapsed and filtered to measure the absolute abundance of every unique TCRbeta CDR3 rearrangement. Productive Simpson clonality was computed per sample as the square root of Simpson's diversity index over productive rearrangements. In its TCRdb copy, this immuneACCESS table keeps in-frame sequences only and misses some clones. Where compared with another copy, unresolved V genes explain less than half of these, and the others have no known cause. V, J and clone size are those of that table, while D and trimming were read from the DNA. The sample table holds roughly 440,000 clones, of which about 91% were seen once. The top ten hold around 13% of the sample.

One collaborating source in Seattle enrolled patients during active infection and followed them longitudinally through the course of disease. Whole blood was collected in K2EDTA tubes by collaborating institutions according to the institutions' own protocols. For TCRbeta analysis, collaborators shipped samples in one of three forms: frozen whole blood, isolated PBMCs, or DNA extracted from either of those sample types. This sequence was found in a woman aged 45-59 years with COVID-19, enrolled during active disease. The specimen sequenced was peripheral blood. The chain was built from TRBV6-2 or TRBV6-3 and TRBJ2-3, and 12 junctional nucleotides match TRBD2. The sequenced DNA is TGTGCCAGCAGTACCGGACTAGCGGGGTTATCAGATACGCAGTATTTT. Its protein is CASSTGLAGLSDTQYF.